This T cell receptor beta chain was observed in a study of graft-versus-host responses after intestinal transplantation. As for the study in general: Every recipient underwent anti-thymocyte globulin induction, then tacrolimus and steroids for two to four years.

Comments on this clone: As yet, its antigen is unknown.

TCRdb keeps only in-frame clones here, not all; method: immunoSEQ multiplex PCR. Of 75,000 to 100,000 clones in the sample, 80% to 95% were seen once. V shed 6 bases and J 10 bases; nucleotides not matched to a gene: 5. Looked up from germline, CDR1 is MDHEN and CDR2 is SYDVKM. The CDR3 totals 11 residues. The chain links TRBV28 to TRBJ1-1; TRBD1 matches at 7 bases. This clonotype was sampled from a human donor who received an intestinal transplant. The sample in question was unstimulated CD4+ T cells sorted from spleen or lymph node cells, obtained before intestinal transplant. The CDR3 DNA sequence: TGTGCCAGCAGAGGGGGCTTCGGAGCTTTCTTT. It is translated as CASRGGFGAFF.